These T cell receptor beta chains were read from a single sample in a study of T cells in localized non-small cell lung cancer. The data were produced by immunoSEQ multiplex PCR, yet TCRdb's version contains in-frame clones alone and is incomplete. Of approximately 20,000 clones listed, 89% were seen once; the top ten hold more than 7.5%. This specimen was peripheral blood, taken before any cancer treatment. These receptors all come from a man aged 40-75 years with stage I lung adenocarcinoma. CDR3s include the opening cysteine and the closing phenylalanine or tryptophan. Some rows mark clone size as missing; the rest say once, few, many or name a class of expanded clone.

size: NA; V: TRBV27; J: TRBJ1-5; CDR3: CASRQGGNQPQHF
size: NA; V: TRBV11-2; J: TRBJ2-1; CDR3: CASSLGVGRHNEQFF
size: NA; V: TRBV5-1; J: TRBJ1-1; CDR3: CASSWRVGTLGGTEAFF
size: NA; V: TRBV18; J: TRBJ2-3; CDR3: CASSLSLNPLTDTQYF
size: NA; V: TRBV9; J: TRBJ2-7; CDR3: CASSVGGQVSHEQYF
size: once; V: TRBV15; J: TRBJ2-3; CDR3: CATSRDLQASTDTQYF
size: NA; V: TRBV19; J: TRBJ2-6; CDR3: CASSITSGANVLTF
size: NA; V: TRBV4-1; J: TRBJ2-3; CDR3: CASSHFGGATGDTQYF
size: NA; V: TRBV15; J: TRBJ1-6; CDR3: CATSTDAGSLNSPLHF
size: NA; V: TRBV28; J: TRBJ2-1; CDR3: CASRPSSLAGKDEQFF
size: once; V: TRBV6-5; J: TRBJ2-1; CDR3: CASKTGLAVHEQFF
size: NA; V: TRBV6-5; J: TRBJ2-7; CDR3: CASSYSNVYTSYEQYF